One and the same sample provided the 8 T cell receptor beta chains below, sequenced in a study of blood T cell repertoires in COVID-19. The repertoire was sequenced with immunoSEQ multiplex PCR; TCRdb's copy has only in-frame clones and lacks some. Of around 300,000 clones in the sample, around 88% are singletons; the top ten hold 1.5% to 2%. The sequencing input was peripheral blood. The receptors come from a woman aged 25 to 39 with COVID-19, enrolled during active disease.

The CDR3 coding sequence is TGTGCCAGCAGTCCCTCCGGCGGGGCCCTCACAGATACGCAGTATTTT. This sequence encodes CASSPSGGALTDTQYF. The genes are TRBV6-2 or TRBV6-3 and TRBJ2-3, with D possibly being TRBD2 (6 bases). The CDR3 extends over 16 amino acids. V was trimmed by 5 bases and J by 2 bases, leaving 17 bases between them. Germline V gene sequence: CDR1 MNHEY, CDR2 SVGEGT.

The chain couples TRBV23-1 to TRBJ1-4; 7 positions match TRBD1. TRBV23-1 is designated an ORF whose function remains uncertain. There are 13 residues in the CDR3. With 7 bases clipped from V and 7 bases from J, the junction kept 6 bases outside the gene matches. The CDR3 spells CASIWTGPEKLFF. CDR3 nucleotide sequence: TGCGCCAGCATCTGGACAGGCCCTGAAAAACTGTTTTTT.

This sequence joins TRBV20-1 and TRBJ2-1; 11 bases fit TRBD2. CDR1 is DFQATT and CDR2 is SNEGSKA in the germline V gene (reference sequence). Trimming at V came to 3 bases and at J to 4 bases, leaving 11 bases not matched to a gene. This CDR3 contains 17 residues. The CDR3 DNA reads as TGCAGTGCTAGTCTTAGCGGGGGGGATTTAATGTACAATGAGCAGTTCTTC. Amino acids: CSASLSGGDLMYNEQFF.

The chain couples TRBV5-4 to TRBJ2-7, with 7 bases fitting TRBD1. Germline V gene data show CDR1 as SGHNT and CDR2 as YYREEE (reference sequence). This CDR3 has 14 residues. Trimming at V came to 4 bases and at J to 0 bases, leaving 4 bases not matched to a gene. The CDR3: CASSRTGNSYEQYF. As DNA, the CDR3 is TGTGCCAGCAGCCGGACAGGCAACTCCTACGAGCAGTACTTC.

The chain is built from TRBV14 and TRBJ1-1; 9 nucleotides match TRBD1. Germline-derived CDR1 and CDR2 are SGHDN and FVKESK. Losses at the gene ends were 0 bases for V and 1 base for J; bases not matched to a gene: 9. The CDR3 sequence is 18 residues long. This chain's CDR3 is CASSQDVRDRAPNTEAFF. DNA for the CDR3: TGTGCCAGCAGCCAAGATGTCCGGGACAGGGCGCCGAACACTGAAGCTTTCTTT.

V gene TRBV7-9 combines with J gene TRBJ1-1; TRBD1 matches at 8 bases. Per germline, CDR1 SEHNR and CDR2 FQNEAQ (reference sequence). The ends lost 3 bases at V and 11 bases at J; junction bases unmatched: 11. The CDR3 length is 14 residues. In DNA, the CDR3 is TGTGCCAGCAGCTTTGGACAGGGAGGGGCGAGCGCTTTCTTT. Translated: CASSFGQGGASAFF.

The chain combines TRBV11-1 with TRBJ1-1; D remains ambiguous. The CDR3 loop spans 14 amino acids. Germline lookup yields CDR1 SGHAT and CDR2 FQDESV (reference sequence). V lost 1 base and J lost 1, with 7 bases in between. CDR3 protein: CASSLGLRNTEAFF. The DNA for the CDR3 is TGTGCCAGCAGCTTAGGTCTCAGGAACACTGAAGCTTTCTTT. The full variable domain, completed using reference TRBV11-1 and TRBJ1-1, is EAEVAQSPRYKITEKSQAVAFWCDPISGHATLYWYRQILGQGPELLVQFQDESVVDDSQLPKDRFSAERLKGVDSTLKIQPAELGDSAMYLCASSLGLRNTEAFFGQGTRLTVV.

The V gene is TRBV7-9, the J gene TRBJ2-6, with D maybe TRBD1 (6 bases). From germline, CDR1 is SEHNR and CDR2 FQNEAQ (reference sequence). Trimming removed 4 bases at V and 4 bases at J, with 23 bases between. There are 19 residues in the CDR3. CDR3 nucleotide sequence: TGTGCCAGCAGCTCGCGACAGGCCGCGAGGGCTCTGGGGGCCAACGTCCTGACTTTC. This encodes CASSSRQAARALGANVLTF.